This TCR beta chain was obtained from a study of identifying expanded T cells in peripheral blood. Findings and limits, study-wide: Over two and four weeks, about 16 and 20 clones changed, versus around 1.3 between replicates.

As to this clone: What it recognizes is unknown.

Here immunoSEQ multiplex PCR was the method, and the copy in TCRdb shows in-frame clones only, minus some. The sample lists about 100,000 clones, around 90% occurring once. CDR1 and CDR2 from the germline V gene are SGHRS and YFSETQ. The length of the CDR3 is 15 residues. V lost 2 bases and J lost 1; bases outside the gene matches: 2. V usage is TRBV5-1 and J usage is TRBJ2-5, with 10 positions matching TRBD2. The receptor was isolated from a person aged 18 to 70 in good health. The sample consisted of blood. The CDR3 sequence: CASSLLAGTQETQYF. The CDR3 DNA reads as TGCGCCAGCAGCTTACTAGCGGGGACCCAAGAGACCCAGTACTTC.